The rows below give T cell receptor beta chains drawn from one sample of a study of immune cell composition in non-small cell lung cancer. Clones were read by immunoSEQ multiplex PCR, and TCRdb kept only the in-frame ones, dropping some. The data contain 14,000 to 15,000 clones, 69% of them singletons. The source material was lung tumor tissue. The receptors stem from a human donor with non-small cell lung cancer. Both conserved end residues are part of each CDR3. D genes are given only for firm matches. Some rows have no size entry. The others give once, few or many, or a class for an expanded clone.

len	d_gene	v_gene	j_gene	abundance	CDR3aa	CDR3nt
16	-	TRBV5-1	TRBJ2-5	-	CASSLEAAGAVETQYF	TGCGCCAGCAGCTTGGAGGCAGCGGGTGCTGTGGAGACCCAGTACTTC
15	-	TRBV5-1	TRBJ1-3	-	CASSPLYESRNTIYF	TGCGCCAGCAGCCCCCTTTATGAGTCCCGAAACACCATATATTTT
14	TRBD1	TRBV18	TRBJ1-1	-	CASCPTGVRTEAFF	TGTGCCAGCTGCCCGACAGGGGTCCGCACTGAAGCTTTCTTT
15	-	TRBV7-9	TRBJ1-1	-	CASSLFSGGNTEAFF	TGTGCCAGCAGCTTATTTTCGGGAGGGAACACTGAAGCTTTCTTT
15	-	TRBV14	TRBJ1-3	once	CASSQLTGPGNTIYF	TGTGCCAGCAGCCAACTCACAGGGCCTGGAAACACCATATATTTT
15	TRBD1	TRBV12-5	TRBJ1-2	-	CASGPVWTGGGGYTF	TGTGCTAGTGGTCCCGTCTGGACAGGGGGCGGGGGCTACACCTTC
13	-	TRBV27	TRBJ1-1	-	CASSLLQGFEAFF	TGTGCCAGCAGTTTACTCCAGGGGTTTGAAGCTTTCTTT
14	-	TRBV6-5	TRBJ1-2	-	CASSYSRPLSGYTF	TGTGCCAGCAGTTACTCGAGGCCCCTGTCTGGCTACACCTTC
15	-	TRBV7-8	TRBJ2-1	once	CASSLVGIRGNEQFF	TGTGCCAGCAGCCTCGTCGGGATCCGGGGGAATGAGCAGTTCTTC
14	-	TRBV2	TRBJ1-1	-	CASSENGYDTEAFF	TGTGCCAGCAGTGAAAACGGTTACGACACTGAAGCTTTCTTT
14	-	TRBV9	TRBJ1-1	-	CASSVDPQGFEAFF	TGTGCCAGCAGCGTAGACCCTCAGGGTTTTGAAGCTTTCTTT
14	-	TRBV5-1	TRBJ1-2	-	CASSYGSEGYGYTF	TGCGCCAGCAGCTACGGGTCGGAGGGCTATGGCTACACCTTC
13	-	TRBV2	TRBJ2-5	-	CATLGRGQETQYF	TGTGCCACCTTAGGTAGGGGTCAAGAGACCCAGTACTTC
15	TRBD1	TRBV5-1	TRBJ1-2	-	CASSSGTAFNYGYTF	TGCGCCAGCAGCTCCGGGACAGCCTTTAACTATGGCTACACCTTC
15	-	TRBV4-3	TRBJ2-2	once	CASSQAVREVGELFF	TGCGCCAGCAGCCAAGCGGTCAGGGAGGTCGGGGAGCTGTTTTTT
15	TRBD2	TRBV11-3	TRBJ2-1	-	CASSRGLAGGNEQFF	TGTGCCAGCAGCCGGGGACTAGCGGGGGGCAATGAGCAGTTCTTC
13	-	TRBV30	TRBJ1-3	-	CAWGRITGNTIYF	TGTGCCTGGGGGAGGATTACTGGAAACACCATATATTTT
13	TRBD1	TRBV7-9	TRBJ1-1	few	CASSLRQGNEAFF	TGTGCCAGCAGCTTACGACAGGGAAATGAAGCTTTCTTT
13	-	TRBV19	TRBJ1-4	few	CASSNRVNEKLFF	TGTGCCAGTAGTAACAGGGTTAATGAAAAACTGTTTTTT
15	TRBD1	TRBV5-6	TRBJ1-2	-	CASSLSGTANYGYTF	TGTGCCAGCAGCTTGTCCGGGACAGCTAACTATGGCTACACCTTC
13	-	TRBV7-9	TRBJ1-1	-	CASSPGGNTEAFF	TGTGCCAGCAGCCCGGGGGGGAACACTGAAGCTTTCTTT
13	-	TRBV5-1	TRBJ2-5	-	CASSGQVQETQYF	TGCGCCAGCAGCGGGCAGGTACAAGAGACCCAGTACTTC
13	-	TRBV5-1	TRBJ1-1	few	CASTLGGNTEAFF	TGCGCCAGCACACTCGGGGGGAACACTGAAGCTTTCTTT
14	TRBD1	TRBV7-3	TRBJ1-1	-	CASSPRQGDTEAFF	TGTGCCAGCAGCCCCCGACAGGGGGACACTGAAGCTTTCTTT
13	-	TRBV29-1	TRBJ2-4	few	CSVVGGAKNIQYF	TGCAGCGTTGTTGGCGGAGCCAAAAACATTCAGTACTTC
16	-	TRBV7-2	TRBJ2-2	-	CASSLIAGRQGGELFF	TGTGCCAGCAGCTTAATTGCTGGGAGACAAGGCGGGGAGCTGTTTTTT
15	-	TRBV27	TRBJ1-3	few	CASSSPGDSGNTIYF	TGTGCCAGCAGTTCCCCAGGGGACTCTGGAAACACCATATATTTT
16	TRBD1	TRBV5-4	TRBJ2-2	-	CASSTPGQERSGELFF	TGTGCCAGCAGCACACCGGGACAGGAGAGATCCGGGGAGCTGTTTTTT
14	TRBD1	TRBV6-6	TRBJ1-1	-	CASSYRQGNTEAFF	TGTGCCAGCAGTTACCGACAGGGGAACACTGAAGCTTTCTTT
14	-	TRBV19	TRBJ2-5	-	CASSTITGQETQYF	TGTGCCAGTAGTACAATCACAGGGCAAGAGACCCAGTACTTC
15	-	TRBV6-5	TRBJ1-6	-	CASSYQGRFNSPLHF	TGTGCCAGCAGTTACCAGGGAAGGTTTAATTCACCCCTCCACTTT
17	TRBD1	TRBV19	TRBJ1-2	-	CASSSRGRDRGNYGYTF	TGTGCCAGTAGTTCACGAGGAAGGGACAGGGGTAACTATGGCTACACCTTC
16	TRBD2	TRBV19	TRBJ2-1	-	CASSAMAQRGINEQFF	TGTGCCAGTAGTGCGATGGCCCAGCGGGGTATCAATGAGCAGTTCTTC
15	TRBD2	TRBV7-4	TRBJ2-3	-	CASSWTSGGSDTQYF	TGTGCCAGCAGCTGGACTAGCGGGGGCTCAGATACGCAGTATTTT
14	TRBD1	TRBV6-6	TRBJ1-6	-	CASRYRGKGSPLHF	TGTGCCAGCCGATACAGGGGAAAAGGATCACCCCTCCACTTT
16	-	TRBV7-3	TRBJ1-6	-	CASPKGPSSYNSPLHF	TGTGCCAGTCCAAAGGGGCCTAGCTCCTATAATTCACCCCTCCACTTT
14	-	TRBV5-1	TRBJ2-1	-	CASSTLDSNNEQFF	TGCGCCAGCAGCACCCTGGACAGTAACAATGAGCAGTTCTTC
14	-	TRBV5-6	TRBJ2-5	-	CASSLPTRRETQYF	TGTGCCAGCAGCTTGCCGACTCGCCGGGAGACCCAGTACTTC
15	TRBD2	TRBV5-1	TRBJ2-7	-	CASTSGTSGSYEQYF	TGCGCCAGCACTTCCGGGACTAGCGGATCCTACGAGCAGTACTTC
14	-	TRBV9	TRBJ1-4	-	CASSVSPTNEKLFF	TGTGCCAGCAGCGTCAGTCCAACTAATGAAAAACTGTTTTTT
9	-	TRBV19	TRBJ1-5	few	CAAGNPQHF	TGTGCCGCAGGGAACCCCCAGCATTTT
16	TRBD2	TRBV25-1	TRBJ2-3	-	CASSNGLAGRTDTQYF	TGTGCCAGCAGCAACGGACTAGCGGGGCGCACAGATACGCAGTATTTT
17	-	TRBV15	TRBJ2-2	-	CATSRRFGGLSTGELFF	TGTGCCACCAGCAGAAGGTTTGGGGGGTTAAGCACCGGGGAGCTGTTTTTT
15	-	TRBV13	TRBJ1-4	-	CASSALGQSNEKLFF	TGTGCCAGCAGCGCTCTGGGACAATCTAATGAAAAACTGTTTTTT
16	TRBD2	TRBV9	TRBJ2-4	-	CASSLTSGGAKNIQYF	TGTGCCAGCAGCTTGACTAGCGGGGGGGCCAAAAACATTCAGTACTTC
17	TRBD1	TRBV18	TRBJ2-6	-	CASSPRDRDAGANVLTF	TGTGCCAGCTCACCACGAGACAGGGATGCTGGGGCCAACGTCCTGACTTTC
13	-	TRBV10-3	TRBJ1-6	few	CAISAGGESPLHF	TGTGCCATCAGTGCCGGGGGGGAATCACCCCTCCACTTT
15	-	TRBV25-1	TRBJ1-4	once	CASSGGGIGNEKLFF	TGTGCCAGCAGTGGGGGGGGGATCGGTAATGAAAAACTGTTTTTT
15	-	TRBV4-2	TRBJ1-1	once	CASSRLLGEDTEAFF	TGTGCCAGCAGCCGCCTTTTGGGGGAGGACACTGAAGCTTTCTTT
15	-	TRBV4-1	TRBJ1-2	few	CASSQAQGPNYGYTF	TGCGCCAGCAGCCAAGCCCAGGGGCCTAACTATGGCTACACCTTC
11	-	TRBV20-1	TRBJ2-5	-	CSARPGETQYF	TGCAGTGCTAGACCGGGGGAGACCCAGTACTTC